This T cell receptor (beta chain) originates from a study of PD-1 blockade in classical Hodgkin lymphoma. Overall study findings and caveats: In CD4+ cells, TCR diversity went up significantly by C4D1, but in CD8+ cells it did not. Complete responders' diversity at baseline resembled that of newly diagnosed patients. Initiation of nivolumab under 1 year after ASCT led to exclusion of patients.

Described time point: cycle 4 day 1 (C4D1), after six to seven weeks of nivolumab. After autologous stem cell transplantation all patients relapsed, and prior brentuximab vedotin exposure differed between cohorts. The germline CDR1 and CDR2 sequences are SGHTA and FQGNSA. Trimming removed 1 base at V and 2 bases at J, with 15 bases between. The CDR3 runs to 17 residues. Worth noting for this clone: Its antigen is unknown.

Repertoires were generated with immunoSEQ multiplex PCR, while TCRdb's copy carries only in-frame clones and drops some. In the table there are 64,000 or so clones, 91% of which are singletons. Sequences were derived from peripheral blood mononuclear cells (PBMCs), sampled before the fourth cycle of nivolumab. This receptor was identified in a human donor with classical Hodgkin lymphoma. The chain carries TRBV7-2 and TRBJ1-3; D possibly corresponds to TRBD1 (6 bases). CDR3 in DNA: TGTGCCAGCAGCTTAGACTGGGGACAACAGACTGGAAACACCATATATTTT. Amino acids: CASSLDWGQQTGNTIYF.